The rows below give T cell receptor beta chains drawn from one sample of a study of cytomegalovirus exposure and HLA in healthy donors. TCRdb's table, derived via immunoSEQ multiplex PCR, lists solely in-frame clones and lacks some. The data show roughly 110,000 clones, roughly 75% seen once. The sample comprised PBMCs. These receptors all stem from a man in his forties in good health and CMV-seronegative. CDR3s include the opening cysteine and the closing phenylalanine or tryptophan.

CDR3aa: CASSGDTFTF
j_gene: TRBJ1-2
v_gene: TRBV5-4

CDR3aa: CASSFLQGQSYEQYF
j_gene: TRBJ2-7
v_gene: TRBV5-5

CDR3aa: CASSIDGTRNTEAFF
j_gene: TRBJ1-1
v_gene: TRBV7-9

CDR3aa: CSVQVGQGATEAFF
j_gene: TRBJ1-1
v_gene: TRBV29-1

CDR3aa: CASSQVPGENYGYTF
j_gene: TRBJ1-2
v_gene: TRBV4-1

CDR3aa: CASRADSHTGELFF
j_gene: TRBJ2-2
v_gene: TRBV2

CDR3aa: CASSGGQGDPDTEAFF
j_gene: TRBJ1-1
v_gene: TRBV6-1

CDR3aa: CASSPGQNYGYTF
j_gene: TRBJ1-2
v_gene: TRBV5-5

CDR3aa: CASSRPGTGWETQYF
j_gene: TRBJ2-5
v_gene: TRBV6-6

CDR3aa: CASRASSGHEQYF
j_gene: TRBJ2-7
v_gene: TRBV19

CDR3aa: CASSSTSGAAREQYF
j_gene: TRBJ2-7
v_gene: TRBV7-2

CDR3aa: CASSLAGGPGETQYF
j_gene: TRBJ2-5
v_gene: TRBV7-9

CDR3aa: CASGFYEQYF
j_gene: TRBJ2-7
v_gene: TRBV27

CDR3aa: CASHDRQTLAEQYF
j_gene: TRBJ2-7
v_gene: TRBV23-1

CDR3aa: CATSRSTGAQEDTQYF
j_gene: TRBJ2-3
v_gene: TRBV15

CDR3aa: CASSQVAGLETQYF
j_gene: TRBJ2-5
v_gene: TRBV4-1

CDR3aa: CASSQPGGAHYEQYF
j_gene: TRBJ2-7
v_gene: TRBV4-2

CDR3aa: CASSVNSGTSKYNEQFF
j_gene: TRBJ2-1
v_gene: TRBV9

CDR3aa: CASSERQGGHSPLHF
j_gene: TRBJ1-6
v_gene: TRBV2

CDR3aa: CASSLSGGRAGRTEAFF
j_gene: TRBJ1-1
v_gene: TRBV7-8

CDR3aa: CASSDTRYGYTF
j_gene: TRBJ1-2
v_gene: TRBV7-9

CDR3aa: CASSWTSGQETQYF
j_gene: TRBJ2-5
v_gene: TRBV9

CDR3aa: CASSLVGEGTDTQYF
j_gene: TRBJ2-3
v_gene: TRBV5-5

CDR3aa: CASSPAGKGWEQYF
j_gene: TRBJ2-7
v_gene: TRBV18

CDR3aa: CSVGLAGGKETQYF
j_gene: TRBJ2-5
v_gene: TRBV29-1

CDR3aa: CASSGTSGAPVKQYF
j_gene: TRBJ2-7
v_gene: TRBV19

CDR3aa: CASSIDLAGGTGELFF
j_gene: TRBJ2-2
v_gene: TRBV19

CDR3aa: CASSPGGTGYNQPQHF
j_gene: TRBJ1-5
v_gene: TRBV7-3

CDR3aa: CASGLLPSGNTIYF
j_gene: TRBJ1-3
v_gene: TRBV12-5

CDR3aa: CASSLIDPNSPLHF
j_gene: TRBJ1-6
v_gene: TRBV5-1

CDR3aa: CASSTGRNKQFF
j_gene: TRBJ2-1
v_gene: TRBV25-1

CDR3aa: CASSGSGGAYEQYF
j_gene: TRBJ2-7
v_gene: TRBV9

CDR3aa: CASCLEGQKFQPQHF
j_gene: TRBJ1-5
v_gene: TRBV2

CDR3aa: CASAPPAGGETGELFF
j_gene: TRBJ2-2
v_gene: TRBV12-5

CDR3aa: CARSLGSPLEGEQFF
j_gene: TRBJ2-1
v_gene: TRBV5-3

CDR3aa: CASSQRTDFSGNTIYF
j_gene: TRBJ1-3
v_gene: TRBV5-1

CDR3aa: CASSLGTPQETQYF
j_gene: TRBJ2-5
v_gene: TRBV5-1

CDR3aa: CASSFPRGSTDTQYF
j_gene: TRBJ2-3
v_gene: TRBV5-1

CDR3aa: CSVHSASSYNEQFF
j_gene: TRBJ2-1
v_gene: TRBV29-1

CDR3aa: CASSLASSGGARYEQYF
j_gene: NA
v_gene: TRBV11-2

CDR3aa: CASSAGGSYNEQFF
j_gene: TRBJ2-1
v_gene: TRBV10-1

CDR3aa: CASSFGQGRKEKLFF
j_gene: TRBJ1-4
v_gene: TRBV7-8